This T cell receptor (beta chain) is drawn from a study of blood T cell repertoires in COVID-19. Across the study: Donors in the United States, Italy and Spain gave samples during acute or convalescent COVID-19.

Original handling: From reference gene primer amplification, estimates of nucleated cell counts were derived. Repertoires were generated with immunoSEQ multiplex PCR, while TCRdb's copy carries only in-frame clones and drops some. V and J calls and clone size are as listed in that table; D and trimming were resolved from the DNA. The sample records tens of thousands of clones, around 83% being singletons. V shed 7 bases, J shed 4 bases, and the junction held 4 bases outside the gene matches. Germline V gene data show CDR1 as SQVTM and CDR2 as ANQGSEA. The CDR3 spans 12 residues. Material: peripheral blood. The chain employs TRBV29-1 and TRBJ1-3; 7 bases align to TRBD1. The clonotype was recovered from a man aged 65 to 79 with active COVID-19. DNA of the CDR3: TGCAGCGCCTCAGGGGGAGGAAACACCATATATTTT. Amino acid sequence: CSASGGGNTIYF.